These 25 T cell receptor beta chains share one sample of origin, sequenced in a study of PD-1 blockade in classical Hodgkin lymphoma. Specified time point: cycle 4 day 1 (C4D1), after about 6 weeks of nivolumab. Each patient experienced a relapse that followed autologous stem cell transplantation, and brentuximab vedotin exposure varied. Libraries were prepared by immunoSEQ multiplex PCR; TCRdb keeps only in-frame clonotypes and omits some of them. The sample yields around 100,000 clones, 90% seen once. The source was peripheral blood mononuclear cells (PBMCs), collected before the fourth cycle of nivolumab. The receptors originated from a human donor with classical Hodgkin lymphoma.

V usage is TRBV2 and J usage is TRBJ2-7, with D perhaps matching TRBD1 or TRBD2 (5 bases each). Looked up from germline, CDR1 is SNHLY and CDR2 is FYNNEI. The V end lost 7 bases, the J end lost 6 bases, and 16 bases lay between the germline ends. The CDR3 contains 13 residues. CDR3 DNA: TGTGCCAGCACCGACGGGACGGTCCTCGAGCAGTACTTC. Translation gives CASTDGTVLEQYF.

The rearrangement joins TRBV13 to TRBJ2-5; TRBD2 agrees at 8 bases. Germline V gene sequence: CDR1 PRHDT, CDR2 FYEKMQ (reference sequence). The J segment lost 2 bases and the V segment lost 5 bases, leaving 4 bases of the junction unmatched. The CDR3 runs 14 residues. This CDR3 is CASSKGTSQETQYF. The CDR3 bases are TGTGCCAGCAGCAAAGGGACTAGTCAAGAGACCCAGTACTTC. Full variable domain (outside the CDR3, taken from reference TRBV13 and TRBJ2-5): AAGVIQSPRHLIKEKRETATLKCYPIPRHDTVYWYQQGPGQDPQFLISFYEKMQSDKGSIPDRFSAQQFSDYHSELNMSSLELGDSALYFCASSKGTSQETQYFGPGTRLLVL.

This clone was observed once. V is TRBV5-1 and J is TRBJ2-5, with 11 bases matching TRBD2. Germline-derived CDR1 and CDR2 are SGHRS and YFSETQ. With V trimmed by 0 bases and J by 4 bases, 8 bases remained unmatched. The CDR3 covers 17 residues. The CDR3: CASSLGSASGGRETQYF. CDR3 nucleotides: TGCGCCAGCAGCTTGGGGTCGGCTAGCGGGGGGAGAGAGACCCAGTACTTC.

The rearrangement links TRBV19 to TRBJ2-5, with D unclear. The germline CDR1 and CDR2 sequences are LNHDA and SQIVND (reference sequence). The CDR3 sequence is 12 residues long. The V gene lost 6 bases and the J gene lost 4 bases, with 9 bases spanning the gap. The CDR3: CASSSPGETQYF. Here the CDR3 DNA reads TGTGCCAGTAGCTCTCCGGGAGAGACCCAGTACTTC.

This clone came up once. The genes are TRBV4-2 and TRBJ1-2, with 8 bases matching TRBD1. Trimming cost V 3 bases and J 6 bases; bases outside gene matches: 15. The CDR3 has 17 residues. Germline CDR1 LGHNA, CDR2 YNFKEQ. The CDR3 sequence: CASSQIYRDRKRDGYTF. In DNA form, the CDR3 reads TGTGCCAGCAGCCAGATCTACCGGGACAGGAAAAGGGATGGCTACACCTTC.

The chain carries TRBV4-3 and TRBJ1-5; perhaps TRBD1 as D (6 bases). Trimming removed 3 bases from V and 0 bases from J, with 9 bases in between. The CDR3 contains 15 residues. Germline assignment: CDR1 LGHNA and CDR2 YSLEER. The CDR3 region has the DNA TGCGCCAGCAGCCAGGACAGTCGTAGCAATCAGCCCCAGCATTTT. Translating gives CASSQDSRSNQPQHF.

This sequence joins TRBV18 and TRBJ2-3, with 7 positions matching TRBD2. The CDR3 covers 16 residues. Unmatched junction bases numbered 11, after V lost 6 bases and J lost 2 bases. Germline-derived CDR1 and CDR2 are KGHSH and LQKENI. In DNA, the CDR3 is TGTGCCAGCTCCCCCGAGGCGGGGGTAGTCACAGATACGCAGTATTTT. Its protein product is CASSPEAGVVTDTQYF.

This chain joins TRBV7-9 and TRBJ2-2; the D gene is possibly TRBD1 (6 bases). CDR3 length: 13 residues. V was shortened by 3 bases and J by 6 bases, with 8 bases between the two germline ends. Germline CDR1 SEHNR, CDR2 FQNEAQ (reference sequence). The CDR3 DNA is TGTGCCAGCAGCTTCACAGGGCCCGGGGAGCTGTTTTTT. Its protein is CASSFTGPGELFF.

The rearrangement uses TRBV6-5 and TRBJ1-5, with D maybe TRBD1 (6 bases). The CDR3 has 15 amino acids. The V gene's germline CDR1 is MNHEY and CDR2 SVGAGI. V was shortened by 0 bases and J by 4 bases, with 10 bases between the two germline ends. The CDR3 nucleotides are TGTGCCAGCAGTTACTCGACAGGCCTTAATCAGCCCCAGCATTTT. Translated: CASSYSTGLNQPQHF.

The V gene is TRBV6-1, the J gene TRBJ1-1, with TRBD1 matching 7 bases. CDR1 is MNHNS and CDR2 is SASEGT in the germline V gene. The CDR3 length is 15 residues. With V trimmed by 2 bases and J by 5 bases, 8 bases remained unmatched. The CDR3 sequence is CASSEYEGAGTEAFF. The CDR3 DNA reads TGTGCCAGCAGTGAATACGAGGGGGCAGGAACTGAAGCTTTCTTT.

The chain employs TRBV11-3 and TRBJ2-5; TRBD2 aligns across 9 bases. Trimming at V came to 5 bases and at J to 2 bases, leaving 6 bases not matched to a gene. Germline CDR1 reads SGHNT; CDR2 reads YENEEA. The CDR3 is 15 residues long. The CDR3 DNA follows: TGTGCCAGCAGCCGCGGGGGGGCAGGGCAAGAGACCCAGTACTTC. It is translated as CASSRGGAGQETQYF. Drawing the rest from reference TRBV11-3 and TRBJ2-5, the complete variable domain is EAGVVQSPRYKIIEKKQPVAFWCNPISGHNTLYWYLQNLGQGPELLIRYENEEAVDDSQLPKDRFSAERLKGVDSTLKIQPAELGDSAVYLCASSRGGAGQETQYFGPGTRLLVL.

J is TRBJ1-5 and V is TRBV30, with 8 bases lining up with TRBD1. Unmatched junction bases numbered 3, after V lost 3 bases and J lost 5 bases. The V gene's germline CDR1 is GTSNPN and CDR2 SVGIG (reference sequence). This CDR3 is 13 amino acids long. The CDR3 here is CAWRDREYQPQHF. The CDR3 nucleotides are TGTGCCTGGAGGGACAGGGAATATCAGCCCCAGCATTTT.

The chain joins TRBV6-1 to TRBJ1-1; D is unclear. Germline values: CDR1 MNHNS, CDR2 SASEGT. The CDR3 runs 13 residues. Trimming took 5 bases from V and 3 from J, leaving 10 bases between them. CDR3 DNA: TGTGCCAGCAGTCAATTCCGGGACACTGAAGCTTTCTTT. Its protein is CASSQFRDTEAFF.

This sequence joins TRBV25-1 and TRBJ2-1, with D uncertain. Trimming cost V 4 bases and J 2 bases, with 12 bases left between them. CDR3 length: 15 residues. Germline loops: CDR1 MGHDK, CDR2 SYGVNS. The CDR3 nucleotides read TGTGCCAGCAGTGGTGCGTCGGTCCCCTACAATGAGCAGTTCTTC. It codes for CASSGASVPYNEQFF.

V usage is TRBV6-1 and J usage is TRBJ2-3; tentatively, D is TRBD1 or TRBD2 (5 bases each). Germline V gene data show CDR1 as MNHNS and CDR2 as SASEGT. V was shortened by 3 bases and J by 6 bases, with 13 bases between the two germline ends. CDR3 length: 14 residues. CDR3 bases: TGTGCCAGCAGTGACCAGGTCTGGGGGGATACGCAGTATTTT. It yields the protein CASSDQVWGDTQYF.

The V call is TRBV4-1, the J call TRBJ1-1; D is unclear. Trimming removed 0 bases at V and 5 bases at J, with 10 bases between. This CDR3 has 14 amino acids. Germline CDR1 is MGHRA and CDR2 is YSYEKL. In DNA, the CDR3 is TGCGCCAGCAGCCAAGATGTAGGAGGAACTGAAGCTTTCTTT. It encodes CASSQDVGGTEAFF.

The chain carries TRBV20-1 and TRBJ1-2; D not certain. The ends were cut back, 0 bases at V and 7 bases at J, with 6 bases in the middle. The germline V gene has CDR1 DFQATT and CDR2 SNEGSKA (reference sequence). There are 11 residues in the CDR3. The CDR3 region is CSAREAFGYTF. The DNA of the CDR3 is TGCAGTGCTAGAGAGGCGTTTGGCTACACCTTC.

V usage is TRBV9 and J usage is TRBJ2-3; the match to TRBD2 covers 15 bases. The CDR3 has 19 amino acids. Germline values: CDR1 SGDLS, CDR2 YYNGEE. Trimming removed 0 bases from V and 6 bases from J; junction bases left unmatched: 11. The CDR3: CASSVETPGLAGGRDTQYF. The DNA for the CDR3 is TGTGCCAGCAGCGTAGAGACCCCGGGACTAGCGGGGGGCCGGGATACGCAGTATTTT.

V gene TRBV7-7 combines with J gene TRBJ2-1; 9 bases align to TRBD2. Germline CDR1 reads SSHAT; CDR2 reads FNYEAQ (reference sequence). This CDR3 contains 16 residues. V was clipped by 0 bases and J by 7 bases; unmatched bases: 7. CDR3 amino acids: CASSLAGGGVINEQFF. CDR3 nucleotide sequence: TGTGCCAGCAGCTTAGCGGGCGGGGGGGTTATAAATGAGCAGTTCTTC.

The chain is built from TRBV4-2 and TRBJ2-1, with D hard to call. Trimming shortened V by 1 base and J by 8 bases, and 9 bases separated the two germline ends. This CDR3 region has 13 residues. In germline, CDR1 is LGHNA, CDR2 YNFKEQ. This CDR3 is CASSQAGGDEQFF. CDR3 DNA: TGTGCCAGCAGCCAAGCAGGCGGCGATGAGCAGTTCTTC.

The chain couples TRBV6-5 to TRBJ1-2, with 10 bases aligning to TRBD1. From germline, CDR1 is MNHEY and CDR2 SVGAGI. CDR3 length: 16 residues. The V and J ends lost 2 bases and 4 bases, in that order; junction bases with no gene match: 7. The CDR3 here is CASSYTRTGGGYGYTF. In DNA, the CDR3 is TGTGCCAGCAGTTACACCAGGACAGGGGGGGGCTATGGCTACACCTTC.

The rearrangement links TRBV7-3 to TRBJ2-2; D gene ambiguous. This CDR3 has 13 amino acids. Trimming pared 2 bases from V and 7 bases from J, leaving 8 bases between. Germline V lookup: CDR1 SGHTA, CDR2 FQGTGA. The CDR3 DNA reads TGTGCCAGCAGCTTAGTAGGGAACGGGGAGCTGTTTTTT. Translation gives CASSLVGNGELFF.

This chain uses TRBV19 with TRBJ1-5; 7 positions match TRBD1. Germline CDR1 LNHDA, CDR2 SQIVND (reference sequence). The CDR3 loop spans 14 amino acids. Trimming removed 1 base from V and 6 bases from J; junction bases left unmatched: 3. Here the CDR3 reads CASSIGRDSQPQHF. The DNA of the CDR3 is TGTGCCAGTAGTATAGGTAGGGACAGTCAGCCCCAGCATTTT.

The rearrangement joins TRBV9 to TRBJ2-6, with D perhaps TRBD2 (6 bases). This CDR3 contains 16 residues. Germline-derived CDR1 and CDR2 are SGDLS and YYNGEE. V shed 5 bases and J shed 0 bases, with 12 bases lying between them. The CDR3 sequence is CASSRGTLSGANVLTF. CDR3 sequence (DNA): TGTGCCAGCAGTCGAGGGACTCTCTCTGGGGCCAACGTCCTGACTTTC.

About this clone itself: One end of the junction is discordant with germline, which a read error may explain. The chain employs TRBV9 and TRBJ1-4, with D tentatively TRBD1 (6 bases). The germline V gene has CDR1 SGDLS and CDR2 YYNGEE. CDR3 length equals 13 residues. The CDR3 loop reads CASSAQMTGTKLF. The CDR3 coding sequence is TGTGCCAGCAGCGCCCAGATGACAGGTACCAAGCTTTTT.